This T cell receptor (beta chain) was profiled in a study of blood T cell repertoires in COVID-19. Study summary: Some COVID-19 samples were acute and others convalescent; all came from the United States, Italy and Spain. T cells, B-cell-depleted T cells, or PBMCs provided the cDNA or gDNA that served as material.

The CDR3 is made up of 18 amino acids. V lost 0 bases and J lost 7; bases outside the gene matches: 11. CDR1 is SGHDT and CDR2 is YYEEEE in the germline V gene. In the authors' workflow: The authors estimated nucleated cell counts from reference gene primer amplification. Repertoires were generated with immunoSEQ multiplex PCR, while TCRdb's copy carries only in-frame clones and drops some. V and J calls plus clone size are reproduced from that table; the DNA served to infer D and trimming. The data show some 280,000 clones, about 82% seen once. The receptor was isolated from a woman between 45 and 65 years old with active or convalescent COVID-19. The rearrangement links TRBV5-6 to TRBJ1-5, with 12 bases aligning to TRBD1. Sequencing was carried out using peripheral blood. In DNA form, the CDR3 reads TGTGCCAGCAGCTTGGGGGTTTTGGGGACAGGGGGCCTGCAGCCCCAGCATTTT. This encodes CASSLGVLGTGGLQPQHF.